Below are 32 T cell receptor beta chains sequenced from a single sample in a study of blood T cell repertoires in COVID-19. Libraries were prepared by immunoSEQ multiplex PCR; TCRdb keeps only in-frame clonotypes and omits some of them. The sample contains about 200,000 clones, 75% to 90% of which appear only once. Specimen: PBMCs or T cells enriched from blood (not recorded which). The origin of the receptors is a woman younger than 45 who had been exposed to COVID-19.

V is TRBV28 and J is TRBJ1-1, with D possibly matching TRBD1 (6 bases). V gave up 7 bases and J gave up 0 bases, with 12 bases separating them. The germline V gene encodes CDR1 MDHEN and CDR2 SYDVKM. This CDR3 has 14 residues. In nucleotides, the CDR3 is TGTGCCAGCACTGCGACAGGATTGAACACTGAAGCTTTCTTT. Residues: CASTATGLNTEAFF.

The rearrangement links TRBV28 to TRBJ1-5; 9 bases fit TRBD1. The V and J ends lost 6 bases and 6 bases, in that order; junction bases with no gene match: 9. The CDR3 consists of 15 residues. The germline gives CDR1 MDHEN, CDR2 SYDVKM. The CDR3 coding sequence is TGTGCCAGCAGGCCCCGGGACAGGGTAATTCAGCCCCAGCATTTT. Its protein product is CASRPRDRVIQPQHF.

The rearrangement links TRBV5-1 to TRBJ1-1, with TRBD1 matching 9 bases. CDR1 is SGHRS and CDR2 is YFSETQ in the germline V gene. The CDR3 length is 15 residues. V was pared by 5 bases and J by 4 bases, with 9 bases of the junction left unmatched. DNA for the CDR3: TGCGCCAGCAGTTACGGGACAGGGAGCTCCACTGAAGCTTTCTTT. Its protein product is CASSYGTGSSTEAFF.

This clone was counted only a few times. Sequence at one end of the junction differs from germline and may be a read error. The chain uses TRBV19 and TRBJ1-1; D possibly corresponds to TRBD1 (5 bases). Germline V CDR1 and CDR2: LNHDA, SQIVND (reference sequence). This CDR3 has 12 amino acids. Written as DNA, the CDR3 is TGTGCCAGTAGTATTCGGGGGACGGAGATTTTTTTT. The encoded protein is CASSIRGTEIFF.

As DNA, the CDR3 is TGTGCCAGCAGCTTGGCGGGGGTCCGGAACACTGAAGCTTTCTTT. Its translation: CASSLAGVRNTEAFF. V usage is TRBV5-6 and J usage is TRBJ1-1; TRBD1 might be the D (5 bases). The CDR3 runs to 15 residues. Germline CDR1 and CDR2: SGHDT and YYEEEE. V lost 0 bases to trimming and J lost 1 base, with 10 bases between them.

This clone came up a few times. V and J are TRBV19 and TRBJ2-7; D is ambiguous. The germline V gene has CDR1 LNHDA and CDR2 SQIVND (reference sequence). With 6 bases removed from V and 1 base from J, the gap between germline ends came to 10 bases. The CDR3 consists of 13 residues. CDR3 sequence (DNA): TGTGCCAGTAGCGTGGCCCTTTCCTACGAGCAGTACTTC. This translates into CASSVALSYEQYF.

The CDR3: CASSLAPKFYGYTF. The CDR3 bases are TGTGCCAGCAGCTTAGCCCCTAAGTTCTATGGCTACACCTTC. The chain joins TRBV7-8 to TRBJ1-2, with D unresolved. Deletions cut 0 bases from V and 4 bases from J, with 9 bases between. CDR1 is SGHVS and CDR2 is FQNEAQ in the germline V gene. This CDR3 has 14 amino acids. The whole variable domain, remainder taken from reference TRBV7-8 and TRBJ1-2, is GAGVSQSPRYKVAKRGQDVALRCDPISGHVSLFWYQQALGQGPEFLTYFQNEAQLDKSGLPSDRFFAERPEGSVSTLKIQRTQQEDSAVYLCASSLAPKFYGYTFGSGTRLTVV.

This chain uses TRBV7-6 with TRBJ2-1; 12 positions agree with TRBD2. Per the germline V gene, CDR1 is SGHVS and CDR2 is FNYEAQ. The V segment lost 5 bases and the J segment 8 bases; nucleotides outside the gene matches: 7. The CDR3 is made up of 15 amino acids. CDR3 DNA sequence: TGTGCCAGCAGCGACCCTAGCGGGGGGGCTCATGAGCAGTTCTTC. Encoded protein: CASSDPSGGAHEQFF.

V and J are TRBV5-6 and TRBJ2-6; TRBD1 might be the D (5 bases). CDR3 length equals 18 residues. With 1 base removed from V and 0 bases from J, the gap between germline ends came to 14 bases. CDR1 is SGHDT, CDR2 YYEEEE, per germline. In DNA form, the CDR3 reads TGTGCCAGCAGCTTGTGGGCAGGGTGGAGCTCTGGGGCCAACGTCCTGACTTTC. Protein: CASSLWAGWSSGANVLTF.

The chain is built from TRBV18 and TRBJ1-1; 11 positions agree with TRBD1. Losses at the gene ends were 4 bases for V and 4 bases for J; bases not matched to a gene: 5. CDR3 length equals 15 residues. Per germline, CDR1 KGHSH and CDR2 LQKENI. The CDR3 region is CASSQSGQGATEAFF. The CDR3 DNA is TGTGCCAGCTCACAGTCTGGACAGGGGGCCACTGAAGCTTTCTTT.

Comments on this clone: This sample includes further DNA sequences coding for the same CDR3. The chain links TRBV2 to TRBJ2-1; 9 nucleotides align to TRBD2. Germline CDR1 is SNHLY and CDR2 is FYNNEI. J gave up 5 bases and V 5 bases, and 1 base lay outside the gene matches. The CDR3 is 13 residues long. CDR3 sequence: CASSLAGNNEQFF. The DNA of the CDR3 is TGTGCCAGCAGTCTAGCGGGGAACAATGAGCAGTTCTTC. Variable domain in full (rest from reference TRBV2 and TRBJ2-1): EPEVTQTPSHQVTQMGQEVILRCVPISNHLYFYWYRQILGQKVEFLVSFYNNEISEKSEIFDDQFSVERPDGSNFTLKIRSTKLEDSAMYFCASSLAGNNEQFFGPGTRLTVL.

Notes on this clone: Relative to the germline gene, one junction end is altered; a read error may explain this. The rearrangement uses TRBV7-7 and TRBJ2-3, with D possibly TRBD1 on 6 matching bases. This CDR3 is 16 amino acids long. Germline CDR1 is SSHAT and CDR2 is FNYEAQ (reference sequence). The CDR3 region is CASSLAQGLGTDTQYF. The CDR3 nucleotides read TGTGCTAGCAGCTTAGCTCAGGGGCTCGGCACAGATACGCAGTATTTT.

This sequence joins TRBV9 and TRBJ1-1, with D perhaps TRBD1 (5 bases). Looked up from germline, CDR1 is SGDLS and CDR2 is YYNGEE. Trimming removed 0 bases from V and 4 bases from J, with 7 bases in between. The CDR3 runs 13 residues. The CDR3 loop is CASSVGTLTEAFF. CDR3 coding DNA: TGTGCCAGCAGCGTAGGGACACTCACTGAAGCTTTCTTT.

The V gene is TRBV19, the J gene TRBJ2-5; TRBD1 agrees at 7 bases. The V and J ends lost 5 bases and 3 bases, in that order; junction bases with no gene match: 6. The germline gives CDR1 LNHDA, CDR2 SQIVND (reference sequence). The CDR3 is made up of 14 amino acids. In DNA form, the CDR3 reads TGTGCCAGTAGTTACACCGGGACAGAAGAGACCCAGTACTTC. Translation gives CASSYTGTEETQYF.

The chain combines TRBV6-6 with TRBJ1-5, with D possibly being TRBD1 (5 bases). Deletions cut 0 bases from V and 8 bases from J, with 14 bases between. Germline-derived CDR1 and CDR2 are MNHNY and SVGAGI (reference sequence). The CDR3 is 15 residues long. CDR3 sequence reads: CASSYSRQSGEPQHF. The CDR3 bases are TGTGCCAGCAGTTACTCCCGACAGTCTGGTGAGCCCCAGCATTTT.

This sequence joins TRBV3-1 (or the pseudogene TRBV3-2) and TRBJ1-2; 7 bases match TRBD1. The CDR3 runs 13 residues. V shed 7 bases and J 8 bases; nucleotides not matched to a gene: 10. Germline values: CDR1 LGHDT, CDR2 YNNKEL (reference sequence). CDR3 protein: CASTKGGQLGYTF. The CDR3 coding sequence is TGTGCCAGCACCAAGGGGGGACAGCTGGGCTACACCTTC.

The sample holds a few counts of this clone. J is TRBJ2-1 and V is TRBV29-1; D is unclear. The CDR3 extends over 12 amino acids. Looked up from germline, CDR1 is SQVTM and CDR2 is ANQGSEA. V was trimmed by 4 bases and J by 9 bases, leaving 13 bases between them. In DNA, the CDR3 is TGCAGCGTTGCGTGGGCCTTGTTTGAGCAGTTCTTC. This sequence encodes CSVAWALFEQFF.

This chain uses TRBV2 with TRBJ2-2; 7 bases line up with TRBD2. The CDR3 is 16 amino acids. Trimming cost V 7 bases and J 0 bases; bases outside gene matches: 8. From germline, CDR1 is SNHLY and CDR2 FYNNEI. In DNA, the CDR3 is TGTGCCAGCATCCTGGGGGGGTTGACGAACACCGGGGAGCTGTTTTTT. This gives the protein CASILGGLTNTGELFF.

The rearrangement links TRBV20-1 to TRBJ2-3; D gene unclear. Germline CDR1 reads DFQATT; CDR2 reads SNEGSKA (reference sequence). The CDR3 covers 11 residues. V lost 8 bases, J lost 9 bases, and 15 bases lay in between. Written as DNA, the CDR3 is TGCAGTTCCGGTCGAGTGCAAACGCAGTATTTT. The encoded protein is CSSGRVQTQYF.

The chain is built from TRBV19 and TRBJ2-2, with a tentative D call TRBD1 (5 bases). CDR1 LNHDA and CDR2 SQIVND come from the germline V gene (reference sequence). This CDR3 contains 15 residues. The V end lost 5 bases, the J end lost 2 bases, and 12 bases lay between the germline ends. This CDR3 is CASSLLDRNTGELFF. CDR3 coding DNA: TGTGCCAGTAGTCTCCTTGACAGAAACACCGGGGAGCTGTTTTTT.

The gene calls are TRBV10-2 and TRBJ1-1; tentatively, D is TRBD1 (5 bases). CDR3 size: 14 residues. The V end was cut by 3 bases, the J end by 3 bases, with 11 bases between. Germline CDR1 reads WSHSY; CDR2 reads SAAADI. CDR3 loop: CASSDPWGDTEAFF. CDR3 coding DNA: TGCGCCAGCAGTGATCCTTGGGGGGACACTGAAGCTTTCTTT.

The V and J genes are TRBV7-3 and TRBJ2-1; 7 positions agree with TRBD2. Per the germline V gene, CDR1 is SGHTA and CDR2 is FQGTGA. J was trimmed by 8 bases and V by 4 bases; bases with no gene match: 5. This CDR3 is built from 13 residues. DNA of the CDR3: TGTGCCAGCAGCTCGGAGCGGGGATATGAGCAGTTCTTC. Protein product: CASSSERGYEQFF.

The CDR3 DNA follows: TGCGCCAGCAGCTTGGAAAGGGGCGGTTATGGCTACACCTTC. Its translation is CASSLERGGYGYTF. The rearrangement links TRBV5-1 to TRBJ1-2, with a weak D call TRBD1 (5 bases). V gave up 0 bases and J gave up 5 bases, with 11 bases separating them. The germline gives CDR1 SGHRS, CDR2 YFSETQ. The CDR3 loop spans 14 amino acids. The full variable domain, rest sourced from reference TRBV5-1 and TRBJ1-2, is KAGVTQTPRYLIKTRGQQVTLSCSPISGHRSVSWYQQTPGQGLQFLFEYFSETQRNKGNFPGRFSGRQFSNSRSEMNVSTLELGDSALYLCASSLERGGYGYTFGSGTRLTVV.

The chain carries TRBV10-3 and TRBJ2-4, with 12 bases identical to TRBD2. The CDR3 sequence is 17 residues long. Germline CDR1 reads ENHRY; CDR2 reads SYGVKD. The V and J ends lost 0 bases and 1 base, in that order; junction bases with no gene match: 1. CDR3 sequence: CAISESTSGGAKNIQYF. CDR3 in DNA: TGTGCCATCAGTGAGTCGACTAGCGGGGGTGCCAAAAACATTCAGTACTTC.

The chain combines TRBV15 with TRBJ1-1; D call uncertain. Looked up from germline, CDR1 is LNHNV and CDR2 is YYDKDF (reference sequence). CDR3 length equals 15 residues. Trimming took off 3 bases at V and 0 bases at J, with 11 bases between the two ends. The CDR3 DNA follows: TGTGCCACCAGCAGGGCACTCGGGGTGAACACTGAAGCTTTCTTT. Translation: CATSRALGVNTEAFF.

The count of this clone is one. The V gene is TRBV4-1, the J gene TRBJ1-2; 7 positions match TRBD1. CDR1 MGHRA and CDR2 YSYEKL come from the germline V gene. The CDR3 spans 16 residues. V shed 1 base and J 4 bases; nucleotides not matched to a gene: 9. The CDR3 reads CASSQALDRSPYGYTF. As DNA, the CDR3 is TGCGCCAGCAGCCAAGCCTTGGACAGGAGTCCCTATGGCTACACCTTC.

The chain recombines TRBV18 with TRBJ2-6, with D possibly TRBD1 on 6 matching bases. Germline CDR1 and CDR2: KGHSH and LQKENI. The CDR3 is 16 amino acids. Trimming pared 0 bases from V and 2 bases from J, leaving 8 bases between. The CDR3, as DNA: TGTGCCAGCTCACCACCCGGGACACCTGGGGCCAACGTCCTGACTTTC. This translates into CASSPPGTPGANVLTF.

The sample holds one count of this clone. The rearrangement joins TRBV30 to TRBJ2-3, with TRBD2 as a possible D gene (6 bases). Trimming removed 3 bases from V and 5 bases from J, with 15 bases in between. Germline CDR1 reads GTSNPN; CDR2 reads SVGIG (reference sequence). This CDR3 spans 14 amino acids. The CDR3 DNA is TGTGCCTGGAGAGGTGGGGGGAGTAGAGATACGCAGTATTTT. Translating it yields CAWRGGGSRDTQYF.

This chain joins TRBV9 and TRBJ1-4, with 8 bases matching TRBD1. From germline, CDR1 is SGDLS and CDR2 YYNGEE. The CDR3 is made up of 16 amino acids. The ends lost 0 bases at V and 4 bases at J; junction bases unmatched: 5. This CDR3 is CASSVGQGAFNEKLFF. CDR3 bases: TGTGCCAGCAGCGTAGGTCAGGGGGCCTTTAATGAAAAACTGTTTTTT. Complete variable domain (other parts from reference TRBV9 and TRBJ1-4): DSGVTQTPKHLITATGQRVTLRCSPRSGDLSVYWYQQSLDQGLQFLIQYYNGEERAKGNILERFSAQQFPDLHSELNLSSLELGDSALYFCASSVGQGAFNEKLFFGSGTQLSVL.

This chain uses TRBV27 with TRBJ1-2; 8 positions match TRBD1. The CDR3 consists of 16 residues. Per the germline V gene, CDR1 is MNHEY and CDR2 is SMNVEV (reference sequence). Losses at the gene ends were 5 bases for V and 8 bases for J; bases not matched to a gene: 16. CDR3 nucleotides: TGTGCCAGCAGTGGCTGGGCTCCCGGGACAGGTGTAGGCTACACCTTC. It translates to CASSGWAPGTGVGYTF.

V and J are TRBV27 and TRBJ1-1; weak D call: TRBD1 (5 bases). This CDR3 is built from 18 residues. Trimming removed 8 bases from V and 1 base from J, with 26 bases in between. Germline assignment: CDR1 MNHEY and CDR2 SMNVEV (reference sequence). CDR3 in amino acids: CASSGSRFDSRSNTEAFF. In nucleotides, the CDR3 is TGTGCCAGCTCAGGTTCCCGCTTTGACAGTCGCTCGAACACTGAAGCTTTCTTT.

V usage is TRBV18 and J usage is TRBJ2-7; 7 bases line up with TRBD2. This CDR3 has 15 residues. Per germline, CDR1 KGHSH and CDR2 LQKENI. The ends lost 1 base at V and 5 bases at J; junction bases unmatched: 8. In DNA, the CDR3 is TGTGCCAGCTCACCACTCTCGCGGGGAGGGGACGAGCAGTACTTC. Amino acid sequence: CASSPLSRGGDEQYF.